This T cell receptor (beta chain) was obtained from a study of T cell repertoires in cytomegalovirus infection. About the research overall: CMV infection and matching HLA type were both indicated by public TCR beta signatures.

Points on this clonotype: Its antigen is undetermined.

CDR3 length: 18 amino acids. Germline lookup yields CDR1 SGHVS and CDR2 FNYEAQ. V was pared by 4 bases and J by 6 bases, with 22 bases between. TCRdb ran MiXCR on the reads and lists one entry per CDR3 protein. The profile shows around 800,000 distinct CDR3 sequences, 30% to 35% of them singletons. This receptor was obtained from a human donor in good health (CMV status not recorded). Some clones in this sample may be carry-over from other donors' samples. Sequencing used cultured CD8+ T cells from PBMCs, obtained from culture after CMV antigen stimulation. The chain is built from TRBV7-6 and TRBJ2-6; TRBD1 is a possible D gene (8 bases). The CDR3 bases are TGTGCCAGCAGCTCAGCGGGACAGGTCCTTTTGGAGGCCAACGTCCTGACTTTC. Translating gives CASSSAGQVLLEANVLTF.